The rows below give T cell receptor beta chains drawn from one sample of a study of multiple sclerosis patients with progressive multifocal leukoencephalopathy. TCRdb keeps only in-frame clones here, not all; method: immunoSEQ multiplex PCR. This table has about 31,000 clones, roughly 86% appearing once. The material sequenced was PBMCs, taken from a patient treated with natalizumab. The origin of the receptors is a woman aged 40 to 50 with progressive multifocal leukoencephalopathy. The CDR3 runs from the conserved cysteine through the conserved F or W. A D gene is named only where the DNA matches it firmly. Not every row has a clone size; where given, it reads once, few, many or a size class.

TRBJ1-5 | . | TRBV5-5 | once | TGTGCCAGCAGCTTGGTGCCAGGAAGCAATCAGCCCCAGCATTTT | CASSLVPGSNQPQHF
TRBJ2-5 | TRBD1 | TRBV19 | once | TGTGCCAGTAGTAGTCCAGGGGGCGCTGAGACCCAGTACTTC | CASSSPGGAETQYF
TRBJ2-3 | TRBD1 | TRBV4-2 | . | TGTGCCAGCAGCCAAGACGGGGCAGGGGGAGGCACAGATACGCAGTATTTT | CASSQDGAGGGTDTQYF
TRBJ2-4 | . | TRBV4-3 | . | TGCGCCAGCAGCCAAGAACAGGGTGGGGGAACCAAAAACATTCAGTACTTC | CASSQEQGGGTKNIQYF
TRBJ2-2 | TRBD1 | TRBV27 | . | TGTGCCAGCAGGGGGACAGTAAACACCGGGGAGCTGTTTTTT | CASRGTVNTGELFF
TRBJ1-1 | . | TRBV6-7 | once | TGTGCCAGCAGTTACTGCAGGGCGAACACTGAAGCTTTCTTT | CASSYCRANTEAFF
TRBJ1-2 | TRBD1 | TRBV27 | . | TGTGCCAGCAGTTTTGGGGACAGGGCCCGTGGCTACACCTTC | CASSFGDRARGYTF
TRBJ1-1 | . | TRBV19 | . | TGTGCCAGTAGTATACCCGTCCTGAACACTGAAGCTTTCTTT | CASSIPVLNTEAFF
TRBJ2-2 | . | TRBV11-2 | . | TGTGCCAGCAGCTTAGCAGGGTCCCCCGGGGAGCTGTTTTTT | CASSLAGSPGELFF
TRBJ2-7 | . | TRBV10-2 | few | TGCGCCAGCAGTGAGTCGACACCTGCCTACGAGCAGTACTTC | CASSESTPAYEQYF
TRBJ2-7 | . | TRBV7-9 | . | TGTGCCAGCAGGCCCATCGACAGGAGCTGGTTTCGTTACGAGCAGTACTTC | CASRPIDRSWFRYEQYF
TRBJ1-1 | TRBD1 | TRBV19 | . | TGTGCCAGTAGGGGACAGGGCCAGGAGAACACTGAAGCTTTCTTT | CASRGQGQENTEAFF
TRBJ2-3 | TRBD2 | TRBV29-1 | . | TGCAGCGTTGGACCGCGGGGGGGTGGCACAGATACGCAGTATTTT | CSVGPRGGGTDTQYF
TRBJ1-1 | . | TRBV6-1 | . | TGTGCCAGCAGTGAAGGGGCCTTTCGTGCTGAAGCTTTCTTT | CASSEGAFRAEAFF
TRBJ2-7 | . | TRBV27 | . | TGTGCCAGCAGTCCTCACCGGGAGATTCTAACAGGCGAGCAGTACTTC | CASSPHREILTGEQYF
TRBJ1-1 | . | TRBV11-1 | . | TGTGCCAGCAGCTTAGATCAGGGAACATCGGACACTGAAGCTTTCTTT | CASSLDQGTSDTEAFF
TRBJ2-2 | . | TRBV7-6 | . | TGTGCCAGCAGCCTCGCGGGGGCGTCCACCGGGGAGCTGTTTTTT | CASSLAGASTGELFF
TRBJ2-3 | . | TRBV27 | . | TGTGCCAGCAGTCTAACTAGCACAGATACGCAGTATTTT | CASSLTSTDTQYF
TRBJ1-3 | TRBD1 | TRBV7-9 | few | TGTGCCAGCAGCTTAACAGACAGGGCTTATGGAAACACCATATATTTT | CASSLTDRAYGNTIYF
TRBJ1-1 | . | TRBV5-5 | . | TGTGCCAGCTCGTTCGGGATGAACACTGAAGCTTTCTTT | CASSFGMNTEAFF
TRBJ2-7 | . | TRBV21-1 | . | TGTGCCAGCAGCAAGGCACAGGGGAACGAGCAGTACTTC | CASSKAQGNEQYF
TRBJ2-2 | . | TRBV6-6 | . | TGTGCCAGCAGTTGGACAGCGTCGAACACCGGGGAGCTGTTTTTT | CASSWTASNTGELFF
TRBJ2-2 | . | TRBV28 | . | TGTGCCAGCAGGACGAACAGAGGCGCGAACACCGGGGAGCTGTTTTTT | CASRTNRGANTGELFF
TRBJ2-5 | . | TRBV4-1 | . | TGCGCCAGCAGCCAAGGAATCTCCAGGGTGAGGGCACAAGAGACCCAGTACTTC | CASSQGISRVRAQETQYF
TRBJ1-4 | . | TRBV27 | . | TGTGCCAGCAGTTTAAAGGAGCTCTCGGGAAAACTGTTTTTT | CASSLKELSGKLFF
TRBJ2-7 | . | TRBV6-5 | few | TGTGCCAGCAGCTACGGGCCTCTAAGCTACGAGCAGTACTTC | CASSYGPLSYEQYF
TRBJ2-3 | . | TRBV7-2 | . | TGTGCCAGCAGCCAGGGACATAGCACAGATACGCAGTATTTT | CASSQGHSTDTQYF
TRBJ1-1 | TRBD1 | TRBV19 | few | TGTGCCAGTAGGGACCCAGGGGGGACTGAAGCTTTCTTT | CASRDPGGTEAFF
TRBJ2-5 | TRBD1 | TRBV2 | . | TGTGCCGGGTCGGGGACAGGTCCCCAAGAGACCCAGTACTTC | CAGSGTGPQETQYF
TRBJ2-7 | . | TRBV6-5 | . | TGTGCCAGCAGTTCCGAAGATCCCAGGGTAACCTACGAGCAGTACTTC | CASSSEDPRVTYEQYF
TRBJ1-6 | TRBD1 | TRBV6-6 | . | TGTGCCAGCAGCCCGGGACAGCCATATAATTCACCCCTCCACTTT | CASSPGQPYNSPLHF
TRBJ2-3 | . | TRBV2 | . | TGTGCCAGCGGACCCCGGGGGCGGGATACGCAGTATTTT | CASGPRGRDTQYF
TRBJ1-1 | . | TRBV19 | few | TGTGCCAGTAGTCCCATTGGGACATCCCGATACATGAACACTGAAGCTTTCTTT | CASSPIGTSRYMNTEAFF
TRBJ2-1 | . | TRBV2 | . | TGTGCCAGCAGTAGGACCGCCCGAGAGCAGTTCTTC | CASSRTAREQFF
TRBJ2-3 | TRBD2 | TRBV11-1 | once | TGTGCCAGCTCCCCGGGTACTAGCGGCGACACAGATACGCAGTATTTT | CASSPGTSGDTDTQYF
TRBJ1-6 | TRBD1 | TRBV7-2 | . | TGTGCCAGCAGCTGGACAGGGGACGCTTCACCCCTCCACTTT | CASSWTGDASPLHF
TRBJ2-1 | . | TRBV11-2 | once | TGTGCCAGCAGCTTAGTAGGTGGGACGTCCTACAATGAGCAGTTCTTC | CASSLVGGTSYNEQFF